Following are 14 T cell receptor beta chains from one sample sequenced in a study of T-cell reconstitution after alpha-beta-depleted transplantation in children. This sample's TCRbeta library carried unique molecular identifier barcodes. MiXCR was run by TCRdb on the PCR reads, yielding one entry per CDR3 protein. This sample carries 600,000 to 700,000 distinct CDR3 sequences, about 15% of them seen once, and the ten largest clones take approximately 1%. Sequences were derived from PBMCs from the stem cell graft donor, sampled from the stem cell graft. All receptors derive from a human donor who donated a stem cell graft to a child with acute myeloid leukemia.

The CDR3 DNA sequence: TGTGCCAGCAGTTTCACGGGGGAGCGAGGAGAGCAGTACGTC. It specifies CASSFTGERGEQYV. The chain is built from TRBV28 and TRBJ2-7; D is perhaps TRBD2 (6 bases). Germline V gene lookup returns CDR1 MDHEN and CDR2 SYDVKM. V was trimmed by 3 bases and J by 7 bases, leaving 16 bases between them. The CDR3 totals 14 residues.

V is TRBV20-1 and J is TRBJ1-4; 7 nucleotides line up with TRBD1. The CDR3 is made up of 14 amino acids. The germline V gene encodes CDR1 DFQATT and CDR2 SNEGSKA (reference sequence). V lost 6 bases, J lost 5 bases, and 9 bases stayed unmatched. CDR3 protein: CSARWTGVNEKLFF. For the CDR3, the DNA is TGCAGTGCCAGGTGGACAGGAGTCAATGAAAAACTGTTTTTT.

The chain employs TRBV7-9 and TRBJ2-5; 8 bases match TRBD1. Germline CDR1 SEHNR, CDR2 FQNEAQ (reference sequence). There are 14 residues in the CDR3. The trim removed 5 bases at V and 3 bases at J, leaving 5 bases unmatched. Here the CDR3 DNA reads TGTGCCAGCAGCGAAGGACAGGGCAAAGAGACCCAGTACTTC. This sequence encodes CASSEGQGKETQYF.

This clonotype has ten or more counts. This chain connects TRBV12-3 or TRBV12-4 to TRBJ2-1; a weak D match, TRBD2 (6 bases). Trimming cost V 7 bases and J 7 bases, with 14 bases left between them. The CDR3 totals 13 residues. The CDR3 loop reads CASTSGTENEQFF. The CDR3 bases are TGTGCCAGCACCTCCGGGACTGAGAATGAGCAGTTCTTC.

This clonotype was seen ten or more times. The J gene is TRBJ2-7, the V gene TRBV5-1; tentative D call: TRBD1 (6 bases). CDR3 size: 13 residues. Trimming left V 0 bases short and J 5 bases short, with 9 bases between. Germline CDR1 and CDR2: SGHRS and YFSETQ. The CDR3 protein is CASSLVPGDEQYF. The CDR3, as DNA: TGCGCCAGCAGCTTGGTCCCAGGGGACGAGCAGTACTTC.

V gene TRBV5-1 combines with J gene TRBJ2-5; 7 bases fit TRBD2. Germline V CDR1 and CDR2: SGHRS, YFSETQ. The length of the CDR3 is 15 residues. V lost 2 bases and J lost 3; bases outside the gene matches: 7. The CDR3 reads CASSFSLGGEETQYF. The CDR3 DNA reads as TGCGCCAGCAGCTTTTCCCTGGGAGGGGAAGAGACCCAGTACTTC.

This clonotype was observed a handful of times. The chain couples TRBV4-3 to TRBJ2-7; 7 nucleotides match TRBD1. This CDR3 is 15 amino acids long. The germline CDR1 and CDR2 sequences are LGHNA and YSLEER. The V gene end was trimmed by 0 bases and the J gene end by 1 base; junction bases not matched to a gene: 3. The CDR3 nucleotides read TGCGCCAGCAGCCAAGAAGACAGGGTATCCTACGAGCAGTACTTC. This codes for CASSQEDRVSYEQYF.

Ten or more counts support this clonotype. This sequence joins TRBV29-1 and TRBJ2-4; 7 nucleotides line up with TRBD1. V lost 4 bases to trimming and J lost 0 bases; unmatched junction nucleotides: 9. CDR3 size: 16 residues. The germline CDR1 and CDR2 sequences are SQVTM and ANQGSEA. The CDR3 spells CSVGPMGQLAKNIQYF. In DNA form, the CDR3 reads TGCAGCGTTGGACCTATGGGACAGTTAGCCAAAAACATTCAGTACTTC. Supplemented by reference TRBV29-1 and TRBJ2-4, the full variable domain reads SAVISQKPSRDICQRGTSLTIQCQVDSQVTMMFWYRQQPGQSLTLIATANQGSEATYESGFVIDKFPISRPNLTFSTLTVSNMSPEDSSIYLCSVGPMGQLAKNIQYFGAGTRLSVL.

This clonotype was recorded many times. The rearrangement joins TRBV5-1 to TRBJ2-1; D perhaps matches TRBD1 (5 bases). CDR3 length: 17 residues. V gave up 4 bases and J gave up 4 bases, with 21 bases separating them. Per germline, CDR1 SGHRS and CDR2 YFSETQ. For the CDR3, the DNA is TGCGCCAGCAGCCATACTGCGAAAGCAGGGCTTTACAATGAGCAGTTCTTC. Protein sequence: CASSHTAKAGLYNEQFF.

This clonotype was counted between two and nine times. This chain joins TRBV29-1 and TRBJ2-2, with 8 bases lining up with TRBD2. The CDR3 is 17 amino acids. V shed 0 bases, J shed 3 bases, and the junction held 9 bases outside the gene matches. The germline V gene encodes CDR1 SQVTM and CDR2 ANQGSEA. The CDR3 region is CSVEDPLRGGDTGELFF. CDR3 nucleotide sequence: TGCAGCGTTGAAGATCCCCTTCGGGGGGGCGACACCGGGGAGCTGTTTTTT.

This clonotype rates as medium-sized (0.01 to 0.1%). The chain combines TRBV20-1 with TRBJ2-1; 8 nucleotides match TRBD2. The CDR3 is 12 amino acids. The germline V gene has CDR1 DFQATT and CDR2 SNEGSKA (reference sequence). Germline trimming cut 4 bases from V and 8 bases from J; bases unmatched to any gene: 4. The CDR3 DNA reads TGCAGTGCTACTGGACTAGCCGATGAGCAGTTCTTC. Protein: CSATGLADEQFF.

The table lists this clonotype with a count of one. The chain combines TRBV10-3 with TRBJ2-7, with 8 positions matching TRBD2. The germline V gene encodes CDR1 ENHRY and CDR2 SYGVKD. Trimming took 4 bases from V and 2 from J; bases not matched to a gene: 13. The CDR3 has 17 residues. The chain's CDR3 is CAISGDGAGGVTYEQYF. Written as DNA, the CDR3 is TGTGCCATCAGTGGGGATGGCGCGGGGGGCGTCACCTACGAGCAGTACTTC.

This clonotype occurred many times. V usage is TRBV10-3 and J usage is TRBJ2-1; 9 bases are shared with TRBD2. The V gene's germline CDR1 is ENHRY and CDR2 SYGVKD. The length of the CDR3 is 13 residues. Trimming took 8 bases from V and 8 from J; bases not matched to a gene: 7. This CDR3 is CAIGGGALYEQFF. The CDR3, as DNA: TGTGCCATCGGCGGGGGGGCTCTCTATGAGCAGTTCTTC.

Turning to this clonotype: A much larger clone is a single base away; this may be a read error. Given the absence of the conserved phenylalanine or tryptophan at the CDR3 end, a read error is likely. The chain uses TRBV10-1 and TRBJ2-3; D remains unclear. V was clipped by 7 bases and J by 6 bases, with 8 bases between them. The V gene's germline CDR1 is WNHNN and CDR2 SYGVQD (reference sequence). The CDR3 totals 11 residues. CDR3 residues: CASTSEDTQYY. The CDR3 bases are TGCGCCAGCACGTCGGAGGATACGCAGTATTAT.